These 16 T cell receptor beta chains were sequenced from one sample in a study of regulatory T cells in long-lasting Graves disease (dated by TCRdb to about 2021). Interpreted using the paper, the time point label stands for: persistent/refractory GD, antithyroid drugs over 5 years with positive TRAb. For both TCR sequencing and RNA sequencing, RNA was extracted from PBMCs in TRIzol. Libraries were constructed by multiplex PCR. Data came from an Illumina HiSeq 4000. To build TCR beta libraries, CDR3 regions were amplified by Arm-PCR using iRepertoire HTBI primers. In-frame beta chains were kept once TCRdb had trimmed the public reads at Q25 with fastp and called clones with MiXCR. CDR3 protein duplicates are merged, each entry listing the most common genes and DNA. The sample yields 450,000 or so distinct CDR3 sequences; around 20% were counted once. The biggest ten clones account for roughly 8% of the sample.

Sample: peripheral blood mononuclear cells (PBMCs), taken when the disease was refractory, from a patient treated with antithyroid drugs. The origin of the receptors is a female donor with Graves disease.

A few counts support this clonotype. The genes are TRBV20-1 and TRBJ2-7; possibly TRBD2 for D (6 bases). CDR1 DFQATT and CDR2 SNEGSKA come from the germline V gene (reference sequence). Trimming took off 3 bases at V and 6 bases at J, with 21 bases between the two ends. This CDR3 is 15 amino acids long. The CDR3 bases are TGCAGTGCTAGGGACCCCCGGAAAGGAGGGGCCGAGCAGTACTTC. Protein: CSARDPRKGGAEQYF.

This clonotype was counted ten times or more. The chain couples TRBV2 to TRBJ1-3; 7 nucleotides agree with TRBD1. CDR3 length: 17 residues. V was clipped by 2 bases and J by 0 bases; unmatched bases: 7. The V gene's germline CDR1 is SNHLY and CDR2 FYNNEI. This CDR3 reads CASSEPGTVLSGNTIYF. The CDR3 DNA follows: TGTGCCAGCAGTGAACCGGGGACAGTTCTCTCTGGAAACACCATATATTTT.

There are a few counts of this clonotype. J is TRBJ2-1 and V is TRBV2, with 10 nucleotides matching TRBD2. The CDR3 has 20 amino acids. J lost 4 bases, V lost 7 bases, and 22 bases had no gene match. Germline-derived CDR1 and CDR2 are SNHLY and FYNNEI. The DNA for the CDR3 is TGTGCCAGCATTCCCGCCAGGGCTAGCGGGAGAGAGGGGCTTTACAATGAGCAGTTCTTC. Its translation: CASIPARASGREGLYNEQFF.

This clonotype came up once. No conserved phenylalanine or tryptophan ends this CDR3, so it is likely a read error. J is TRBJ1-1 and V is TRBV7-9; D unresolved. V lost 4 bases, J lost 5 bases, and 11 bases lay in between. The CDR3 covers 13 residues. The V gene's germline CDR1 is SEHNR and CDR2 FQNEAQ (reference sequence). The CDR3 protein is CASSSTELTEAFS. The DNA of the CDR3 is TGTGCCAGCAGCTCAACAGAGTTGACTGAAGCTTTCTCT.

The sample holds many counts of this clonotype. The V and J genes are TRBV28 and TRBJ2-7, with a weak D call TRBD2 (6 bases). V was shortened by 3 bases and J by 0 bases, with 12 bases between the two germline ends. The CDR3 extends over 15 amino acids. Germline values: CDR1 MDHEN, CDR2 SYDVKM. CDR3 sequence reads: CASSFLASSSYEQYF. CDR3 bases: TGTGCCAGCAGTTTTCTAGCGTCGTCCTCCTACGAGCAGTACTTC.

This clonotype was observed at least ten times. The chain carries TRBV6-1 and TRBJ2-7; D is perhaps TRBD1 or TRBD2 (6 bases each). The CDR3 runs to 13 residues. From germline, CDR1 is MNHNS and CDR2 SASEGT. V was shortened by 8 bases and J by 6 bases, with 17 bases between the two germline ends. The DNA for the CDR3 is TGTGCCAGCGGAGGGGGGACTTCTTTCGAGCAGTACTTC. Protein: CASGGGTSFEQYF.

This clonotype has ten or more counts. The rearrangement joins TRBV12-3 or TRBV12-4 to TRBJ1-3; D gene ambiguous. The V end lost 6 bases, the J end lost 0 bases, and 9 bases lay between the germline ends. The CDR3 has 14 residues. CDR3 sequence (DNA): TGTGCCAGCAGCCGCACGGGCTCTGGAAACACCATATATTTT. This sequence encodes CASSRTGSGNTIYF.

In regard to this clonotype: A read error may explain this, as a much larger clone is one base away. This chain links TRBV9 with TRBJ1-5; TRBD1 aligns across 7 bases. V lost 3 bases and J lost 0; bases outside the gene matches: 3. Germline V gene sequence: CDR1 SGDLS, CDR2 YYNGEE. The CDR3 sequence is 15 residues long. As DNA, the CDR3 is TGTGCCAGCAGCGGGGACAGAAATAGCAATCAGCCCCAGCATTTT. Amino acid sequence: CASSGDRNSNQPQHF.

V and J are TRBV20-1 and TRBJ2-7, with D possibly TRBD2 on 5 matching bases. CDR1 and CDR2 from the germline V gene are DFQATT and SNEGSKA (reference sequence). V dropped 5 bases and J dropped 0 bases, with 17 bases sitting between them. The CDR3 contains 15 residues. In DNA, the CDR3 is TGCAGTGCTGAAGACACTACTAGGAGCTCCTACGAGCAGTACTTC. This sequence encodes CSAEDTTRSSYEQYF.

The sample holds a few counts of this clonotype. The chain carries TRBV11-2 and TRBJ2-3, with D uncertain. The germline CDR1 and CDR2 sequences are SGHAT and FQNNGV. The CDR3 has 14 residues. V lost 1 base, J lost 2 bases, and 7 bases lay in between. The CDR3 DNA reads as TGTGCCAGCAGCTTAGGTGACCACACAGATACGCAGTATTTT. Encoded protein: CASSLGDHTDTQYF.

V is TRBV3-1 and J is TRBJ2-3, with TRBD2 matching over 12 bases. V was clipped by 1 base and J by 3 bases; unmatched bases: 8. This CDR3 contains 18 residues. Germline CDR1 LGHDT, CDR2 YNNKEL (reference sequence). The CDR3 bases are TGTGCCAGCAGCCAAGGTAGACTAGCGGGAGTGTTTACAGATACGCAGTATTTT. Encoded protein: CASSQGRLAGVFTDTQYF.

Details on this clonotype: The CDR3 does not end in the conserved phenylalanine or tryptophan, so this is likely a read error. This chain connects TRBV19 to TRBJ1-1, with 10 bases fitting TRBD1. This CDR3 is built from 15 residues. V was pared by 6 bases and J by 2 bases, with 6 bases of the junction left unmatched. Germline values: CDR1 LNHDA, CDR2 SQIVND (reference sequence). The CDR3 nucleotides read TGTGCCAGTAGGGACAGGGGGGGTCCCAACACTGAAGCTTTCCTT. Translating it yields CASRDRGGPNTEAFL.

This clonotype was observed at least ten times. J is TRBJ2-7 and V is TRBV28; the D call may be TRBD1 or TRBD2 (6 bases each). V lost 7 bases and J lost 2, with 18 bases in between. The germline V gene encodes CDR1 MDHEN and CDR2 SYDVKM. This CDR3 comprises 15 residues. The CDR3 here is CASTEAGGRTYEQYF. The CDR3 DNA sequence: TGTGCCAGCACCGAGGCTGGGGGGCGAACCTACGAGCAGTACTTC.

V gene TRBV20-1 combines with J gene TRBJ2-7; D might be TRBD1 (5 bases). The CDR3 runs 17 residues. Germline lookup yields CDR1 DFQATT and CDR2 SNEGSKA (reference sequence). Trimming took 0 bases from V and 5 from J, leaving 23 bases between them. CDR3 sequence reads: CSARERFRQVGADEQYF. The CDR3 coding sequence is TGCAGTGCTAGAGAGAGGTTTAGGCAGGTAGGGGCGGACGAGCAGTACTTC.

This clonotype was recorded many times. V is TRBV29-1 and J is TRBJ2-5, with D possibly TRBD2 on 5 matching bases. V lost 7 bases and J lost 2, with 14 bases in between. The CDR3 loop spans 13 amino acids. The germline V gene encodes CDR1 SQVTM and CDR2 ANQGSEA. CDR3 DNA sequence: TGCAGCGCTCGGGGATCGGGTCAAGAGACCCAGTACTTC. Residues: CSARGSGQETQYF.

This clonotype has a handful of counts. V gene TRBV6-2 or TRBV6-3 combines with J gene TRBJ2-4, with D perhaps being TRBD1 or TRBD2 (5 bases each). Looked up from germline, CDR1 is MNHEY and CDR2 is SVGEGT. Trimming took 6 bases from V and 3 from J, leaving 18 bases between them. The CDR3 sequence is 16 residues long. CDR3 in DNA: TGTGCCAGCAGCCGAGGTGGGGGAAAGAACAAAAACATTCAGTACTTC. Encoded protein: CASSRGGGKNKNIQYF.